Each of the 5 T cell receptor beta chains below was sequenced from the same sample in a study of regulatory T cells in long-lasting Graves disease. Construction of TCR beta libraries relied on iRepertoire HTBI primers and on Arm-PCR targeting CDR3 regions. TCRdb reprocessed the multiplex PCR reads with MiXCR, giving one entry per CDR3 protein. The sample has about 520,000 distinct CDR3 sequences; more than 10% are singletons. As to time point: newly diagnosed GD, antithyroid drugs for less than 3 months. After RNA was extracted from PBMCs, the TCR library was made from it. These data are also associated with another study on T cells in Graves' hyperthyroidism and ophthalmopathy.

This specimen consisted of peripheral blood mononuclear cells (PBMCs), obtained at new diagnosis, from a patient treated with antithyroid drugs. These receptors originate from a woman between 25 and 40 years old with Graves disease.

This clonotype was seen a few times. The rearrangement joins TRBV7-4 to TRBJ1-1, with D tentatively TRBD1 (6 bases). V was trimmed by 8 bases and J by 1 base, leaving 17 bases between them. Germline CDR1 is SGHVT and CDR2 is SQSDAQ. The CDR3 extends over 15 amino acids. CDR3 sequence reads: CASPSDQGKNTEAFF. For the CDR3, the DNA is TGTGCCAGCCCCTCGGATCAGGGGAAGAACACTGAAGCTTTCTTT.

This clonotype was recorded many times. The rearrangement links TRBV6-2 or TRBV6-3 to TRBJ2-1, with no clear D. Trimming left V 3 bases short and J 8 bases short, with 17 bases between. The CDR3 runs to 15 residues. In germline, CDR1 is MNHEY, CDR2 SVGEGT. The CDR3 loop reads CASSYSTSGLYEQFF. In DNA form, the CDR3 reads TGTGCCAGCAGTTATTCTACCAGTGGGTTGTATGAGCAGTTCTTC.

The chain employs TRBV2 and TRBJ2-7; TRBD1 matches 7 bases. This CDR3 is built from 14 residues. The germline V gene has CDR1 SNHLY and CDR2 FYNNEI. The ends lost 8 bases at V and 0 bases at J; junction bases unmatched: 7. The CDR3 DNA reads as TGTGCCAGCGGGAGACAGGGAGACTCCTACGAGCAGTACTTC. It specifies CASGRQGDSYEQYF.

This rearrangement joins TRBV7-9 to TRBJ2-1, with 14 positions matching TRBD2. Germline-derived CDR1 and CDR2 are SEHNR and FQNEAQ (reference sequence). With 2 bases clipped from V and 6 bases from J, the junction kept 18 bases outside the gene matches. This CDR3 comprises 21 residues. The CDR3 DNA reads TGTGCCAGCAGCTTAAAATCACCTCCGACTAGCGGGAGGGCCTGGGGCAATGAGCAGTTCTTC. Translating it yields CASSLKSPPTSGRAWGNEQFF.

V and J are TRBV19 and TRBJ1-1, with D uncertain. Trimming removed 3 bases from V and 7 bases from J, with 15 bases in between. Germline lookup yields CDR1 LNHDA and CDR2 SQIVND (reference sequence). The CDR3 is 14 amino acids. The CDR3: CASSMIGSGGEAFF. Written as DNA, the CDR3 is TGTGCCAGTAGTATGATTGGATCCGGTGGTGAAGCTTTCTTT.